A single sample gave rise to the 20 T cell receptor beta chains below, sequenced in a study of tumor-infiltrating lymphocytes in primary liver carcinoma (dated by TCRdb to the late 2010s). Blood RNA was extracted from unsorted whole blood with TRIzol reagent; germline DNA came from the DNeasy Blood & Tissue kit. For sequencing, an Illumina HiSeq 2500 was employed. TCRbeta-specific cDNA was reverse-transcribed from 500 ng total RNA using a constant-region primer and ProtoScript II reverse transcriptase. The TCRbeta libraries were prepared through three rounds of nested multiplex PCR following a slightly modified ARM-PCR procedure. The first two PCR rounds used multiplex TRBV1-TRBV30 forward primers with a Cbeta reverse primer, each for 10 cycles. The raw public reads went through TCRdb reprocessing: fastp at Q25, MiXCR clone calling, in-frame beta chains kept. For every CDR3 protein sequence, its rows merge into one entry that carries the most common genes and DNA. The sample profile shows about 180,000 distinct CDR3 sequences; 60% of them were found once. 72% of the sample is in the top ten clones.

Source material: peripheral blood. The source is a man aged 35-49 years with primary liver carcinoma and hepatitis B virus infection.

CDR3 loop: CAISVPPGHEAFF. CDR3 sequence (DNA): TGTGCCATCAGTGTACCCCCGGGGCACGAAGCTTTCTTT. The gene calls are TRBV10-3 and TRBJ1-1, with D possibly being TRBD1 (5 bases). The V gene's germline CDR1 is ENHRY and CDR2 SYGVKD. V was shortened by 4 bases and J by 8 bases, with 14 bases between the two germline ends. CDR3 length equals 13 residues.

The chain links TRBV5-6 to TRBJ1-5, with 8 bases lining up with TRBD1. The CDR3 length is 14 residues. With 6 bases clipped from V and 7 bases from J, the junction kept 9 bases outside the gene matches. The germline CDR1 and CDR2 sequences are SGHDT and YYEEEE. In DNA form, the CDR3 reads TGTGCCAGCAAACCGCAGGGGGCTGAACAGCCCCAGCATTTT. Protein product: CASKPQGAEQPQHF.

This clonotype was counted between two and nine times. The chain employs TRBV10-2 and TRBJ2-3; no definite D call. Between the trimmed V and J ends, which lost 3 bases and 2 bases, there was a span of 6 bases. In germline, CDR1 is WSHSY, CDR2 SAAADI. The CDR3 is 13 residues long. CDR3 in amino acids: CASSDRLTDTQYF. The CDR3 DNA is TGCGCCAGCAGTGACAGGCTCACAGATACGCAGTATTTT.

Points on this clonotype: One base away lies a much larger clone, so this may be a sequencing read error. V gene TRBV11-2 combines with J gene TRBJ2-3; the D gene is possibly TRBD2 (5 bases). The CDR3 extends over 16 amino acids. The germline gives CDR1 SGHAT, CDR2 FQNNGV. Trimming pared 3 bases from V and 0 bases from J, leaving 13 bases between. The CDR3 sequence is CASSFVVATSTDTQYF. CDR3 coding DNA: TGTGCCAGCAGCTTTGTGGTAGCGACAAGCACAGATACGCAGTATTTT.

This clonotype was seen only once. A much larger clone differs by one base, so this may be a read error. This chain joins TRBV11-2 and TRBJ2-2; 9 bases map to TRBD2. Germline V gene data show CDR1 as SGHAT and CDR2 as FQNNGV. The CDR3 has 16 residues. The CDR3 spells CASGLGASGDTGELFF. DNA for the CDR3: TGTGCCAGCGGCTTAGGGGCTAGCGGGGACACCGGGGAGCTGTTTTTT.

Only a few counts were recorded for this clonotype. The chain carries TRBV4-2 and TRBJ2-5, with D perhaps matching TRBD2 (6 bases). With 0 bases removed from V and 5 bases from J, the gap between germline ends came to 13 bases. The germline V gene has CDR1 LGHNA and CDR2 YNFKEQ. The CDR3 has 15 amino acids. The CDR3 sequence: CASSQEWQGGETQYF. The DNA of the CDR3 is TGTGCCAGCAGCCAAGAGTGGCAGGGAGGCGAGACCCAGTACTTC.

This clonotype came up a few times. It may be a read error: a sequence one base away is much more abundant. The chain employs TRBV12-3 or TRBV12-4 and TRBJ2-5, with TRBD1 as a possible D gene (6 bases). Trimming shortened V by 5 bases and J by 10 bases, and 11 bases separated the two germline ends. The CDR3 is 11 residues long. The CDR3 here is CASSATGFQYF. CDR3 nucleotides: TGTGCCAGCAGTGCCACAGGGTTCCAGTACTTC.

In this sample, this clonotype turned up a few times. As DNA, the CDR3 is TGTGCCAGCAGTACTAGCGGGGGAGGGACCGGGGAGCTGTTTTTT. Translated, it gives CASSTSGGGTGELFF. The chain links TRBV6-6 to TRBJ2-2; the match to TRBD2 covers 11 bases. This CDR3 spans 15 amino acids. Germline-derived CDR1 and CDR2 are MNHNY and SVGAGI (reference sequence). The V segment lost 5 bases and the J segment 5 bases; nucleotides outside the gene matches: 4.

This sequence joins TRBV6-1 and TRBJ1-5; D uncertain. V lost 1 base and J 12 bases, leaving 16 bases between the germline ends. The germline CDR1 and CDR2 sequences are MNHNS and SASEGT. The CDR3 contains 14 residues. The CDR3 is CASSEDGIRSGQHF. The CDR3 region has the DNA TGTGCCAGCAGTGAAGACGGTATTAGGTCGGGCCAGCATTTT.

This clonotype has more than one count but fewer than ten. The CDR3 nucleotides are TGTGCCTGGACTCCTGCTGGACAAGAGACCCAGTACTTC. Translated: CAWTPAGQETQYF. The rearrangement uses TRBV30 and TRBJ2-5, with D unclear. The V gene's germline CDR1 is GTSNPN and CDR2 SVGIG (reference sequence). V lost 4 bases, J lost 2 bases, and 11 bases lay in between. This CDR3 comprises 13 residues.

Comments on this clonotype: This sequence may be a read error, since a much larger clone differs from it by one base. The rearrangement joins TRBV29-1 to TRBJ2-1; tentatively, D is TRBD1 (6 bases). From germline, CDR1 is SQVTM and CDR2 ANQGSEA. There are 12 residues in the CDR3. In DNA form, the CDR3 reads TGCAGCGCTGATGGCCAGGGGAATGGGCAGTTCTTC. The encoded protein is CSADGQGNGQFF.

This clonotype came up a few times. The gene calls are TRBV6-2 or TRBV6-3 and TRBJ2-2; D gene unclear. The CDR3 extends over 15 amino acids. CDR1 and CDR2 (germline): MNHEY, SVGEGT. V was shortened by 3 bases and J by 5 bases, with 13 bases between the two germline ends. CDR3 amino acids: CASSYLVPRTGELFF. The CDR3, as DNA: TGTGCCAGCAGTTATCTTGTCCCACGGACCGGGGAGCTGTTTTTT.

This clonotype was detected many times. This chain links TRBV11-1 with TRBJ2-7; D remains unclear. CDR1 is SGHAT, CDR2 FQDESV, per germline (reference sequence). This CDR3 region has 16 residues. The V end was cut by 2 bases, the J end by 2 bases, with 16 bases between. CDR3 region: CASSLRFDYGTYEQYF. CDR3 nucleotide sequence: TGTGCCAGCAGCTTACGTTTTGATTACGGTACCTACGAGCAGTACTTC.

Only a few counts were recorded for this clonotype. V and J are TRBV5-4 and TRBJ2-1; either TRBD1 or TRBD2 may supply D (5 bases each). The V end was cut by 0 bases, the J end by 6 bases, with 7 bases between. Germline V gene lookup returns CDR1 SGHNT and CDR2 YYREEE (reference sequence). This CDR3 contains 13 residues. CDR3 DNA: TGTGCCAGCAGCTTGGTTGGGGGCAATGAGCAGTTCTTC. It translates to CASSLVGGNEQFF.

V gene TRBV7-8 combines with J gene TRBJ1-2; TRBD1 matches at 7 bases. The germline V gene encodes CDR1 SGHVS and CDR2 FQNEAQ. This CDR3 has 17 residues. V trimming: 0 bases; J trimming: 4 bases; junction bases outside the gene matches: 11. As DNA, the CDR3 is TGTGCCAGCAGCTTAGCGAGGGGGACAGAGAACCTCTATGGCTACACCTTC. Amino acid sequence: CASSLARGTENLYGYTF.

This clonotype turned up a few times. The J gene is TRBJ2-7, the V gene TRBV7-9, with D possibly TRBD1 on 6 matching bases. CDR1 is SEHNR and CDR2 is FQNEAQ in the germline V gene (reference sequence). CDR3 length equals 13 residues. The V end was cut by 5 bases, the J end by 5 bases, with 13 bases between. This chain's CDR3 is CASSPGVFDEQYF. The CDR3 region has the DNA TGTGCCAGCAGCCCAGGGGTATTCGACGAGCAGTACTTC.

The CDR3 DNA reads as TGTGCCAGCAGCCAAGAGCTGACTAGCGGGGGTAATGAGCAGTTCTTC. It is translated as CASSQELTSGGNEQFF. The genes are TRBV4-2 and TRBJ2-1, with 12 bases identical to TRBD2. V was clipped by 0 bases and J by 7 bases; unmatched bases: 4. Germline CDR1 LGHNA, CDR2 YNFKEQ. The CDR3 spans 16 residues.

Turning to this clonotype: This could be a read error, since a much larger clone is one nucleotide away. This is likely a read error, given that the CDR3 carries no conserved phenylalanine or tryptophan at its end. The rearrangement uses TRBV6-5 and TRBJ2-1; D is undetermined. CDR1 and CDR2 from the germline V gene are MNHEY and SVGAGI. CDR3 length: 11 residues. Trimming pared 0 bases from V and 7 bases from J, leaving 1 base between. CDR3 loop: CASSYSNEQFI. DNA for the CDR3: TGTGCCAGCAGTTACTCGAATGAGCAGTTCATC.

A word on this clonotype: An end of the junction does not agree with germline; a read error may underlie this. The rearrangement joins TRBV29-1 to TRBJ2-7; TRBD2 matches 8 bases. CDR3 length: 14 amino acids. Germline assignment: CDR1 SQVTM and CDR2 ANQGSEA. The CDR3 region is CSVVERGSSYDQYF. The CDR3 nucleotides read TGCAGCGTTGTGGAGCGGGGGAGCTCCTACGACCAGTACTTC.

This rearrangement joins TRBV4-1 to TRBJ2-4; 9 bases agree with TRBD1. The CDR3 loop spans 18 amino acids. The V gene end was trimmed by 4 bases and the J gene end by 0 bases; junction bases not matched to a gene: 10. Looked up from germline, CDR1 is MGHRA and CDR2 is YSYEKL. The CDR3 protein is CASSPHGGDREAKNIQYF. Here the CDR3 DNA reads TGCGCCAGCAGCCCCCATGGGGGGGACAGGGAAGCCAAAAACATTCAGTACTTC.